Below are 14 T cell receptor beta chains sequenced from a single sample in a study of blood T cell repertoires in COVID-19. Data came from immunoSEQ multiplex PCR; TCRdb stores just in-frame clones and leaves some out. The table includes some 380,000 clones, around 87% detected once. Sequencing was carried out using PBMCs or T cells enriched from blood (not recorded which). These receptors originate from a man aged 25 to 40 who had recovered from COVID-19.

The DNA of the CDR3 is TGCAGCGTGGGGACAGGGGGCAATCAGCCCCAGCATTTT. Its protein is CSVGTGGNQPQHF. The chain is built from TRBV29-1 and TRBJ1-5, with TRBD1 matching 10 bases. The CDR3 contains 13 residues. Germline V gene sequence: CDR1 SQVTM, CDR2 ANQGSEA. Germline trimming cut 6 bases from V and 2 bases from J; bases unmatched to any gene: 1.

The V and J genes are TRBV29-1 and TRBJ1-1, with unresolved D. V shed 7 bases and J shed 1 base, with 10 bases lying between them. The CDR3 loop spans 12 amino acids. The germline V gene encodes CDR1 SQVTM and CDR2 ANQGSEA. This CDR3 is CSARLGNTEAFF. CDR3 DNA sequence: TGCAGCGCCAGACTGGGGAACACTGAAGCTTTCTTT.

V and J are TRBV5-1 and TRBJ2-7; 9 bases are a match to TRBD1. Per the germline V gene, CDR1 is SGHRS and CDR2 is YFSETQ. The J segment lost 1 base and the V segment lost 4 bases, leaving 9 bases of the junction unmatched. The length of the CDR3 is 16 residues. The CDR3 loop reads CASSLAPGQGSYEQYF. In DNA form, the CDR3 reads TGCGCCAGCAGCCTCGCTCCGGGACAGGGTTCCTACGAGCAGTACTTC.

This clone showed up just once. This sequence joins TRBV6-5 and TRBJ2-1, with TRBD2 matching 12 bases. The germline gives CDR1 MNHEY, CDR2 SVGAGI. This CDR3 is built from 16 residues. Germline trimming cut 2 bases from V and 6 bases from J; bases unmatched to any gene: 5. The CDR3 coding sequence is TGTGCCAGCAGTTACCTGTTGACTAGCGGGGGCAATGAGCAGTTCTTC. Its translation: CASSYLLTSGGNEQFF.

This clone has just one count. The gene calls are TRBV9 and TRBJ2-3; D remains ambiguous. Deletions cut 3 bases from V and 5 bases from J, with 7 bases between. From germline, CDR1 is SGDLS and CDR2 YYNGEE. The CDR3 contains 12 residues. The DNA of the CDR3 is TGTGCCAGCAGCGGGCATTTAGATACGCAGTATTTT. This codes for CASSGHLDTQYF.

The chain is built from TRBV25-1 and TRBJ1-2, with D tentatively TRBD1 (5 bases). V was shortened by 4 bases and J by 4 bases, with 13 bases between the two germline ends. The CDR3 sequence is 14 residues long. Germline lookup yields CDR1 MGHDK and CDR2 SYGVNS. CDR3 bases: TGTGCCAGCAGTGCTGGGGCGCTTATCTATGGCTACACCTTC. Encoded protein: CASSAGALIYGYTF.

The chain is built from TRBV5-1 and TRBJ2-2; unclear D gene. Germline lookup yields CDR1 SGHRS and CDR2 YFSETQ. V shed 5 bases and J shed 1 base, with 15 bases lying between them. The CDR3 spans 16 residues. CDR3 sequence: CASRERHLMNTGELFF. CDR3 coding DNA: TGCGCCAGCAGAGAGAGACACCTAATGAACACCGGGGAGCTGTTTTTT.

The chain employs TRBV29-1 and TRBJ1-1; no definite D call. Germline CDR1 is SQVTM and CDR2 is ANQGSEA. This CDR3 has 12 residues. V was pared by 5 bases and J by 0 bases, with 7 bases between. The CDR3 nucleotides read TGCAGCGTTAAAGGAGTGAACACTGAAGCTTTCTTT. This codes for CSVKGVNTEAFF.

V usage is TRBV4-2 and J usage is TRBJ2-1; 7 nucleotides line up with TRBD2. V was clipped by 5 bases and J by 5 bases; unmatched bases: 6. CDR1 and CDR2 from the germline V gene are LGHNA and YNFKEQ. The CDR3 length is 14 residues. The CDR3 bases are TGTGCCAGCAGCATCCCCGGGAGGAACAATGAGCAGTTCTTC. Its translation: CASSIPGRNNEQFF.

This clone was seen only a few times. The CDR3 region is CASTTTGRGNQPQHF. CDR3 bases: TGTGCCAGTACCACGACAGGGAGAGGCAATCAGCCCCAGCATTTT. This chain links TRBV19 with TRBJ1-5; TRBD1 agrees at 7 bases. After removal of 7 bases from V and 2 bases from J, the junction contained 8 bases not matched to a gene. The germline V gene has CDR1 LNHDA and CDR2 SQIVND (reference sequence). The CDR3 totals 15 residues.

The genes are TRBV20-1 and TRBJ1-5; TRBD1 matches 10 bases. With V trimmed by 3 bases and J by 3 bases, 8 bases remained unmatched. CDR3 length equals 16 residues. Germline assignment: CDR1 DFQATT and CDR2 SNEGSKA (reference sequence). The chain's CDR3 is CSASGRDRGLNQPQHF. The CDR3 DNA is TGCAGTGCTAGTGGTCGGGACAGGGGCCTCAATCAGCCCCAGCATTTT.

The chain couples TRBV9 to TRBJ2-1; TRBD1 matches 10 bases. The germline gives CDR1 SGDLS, CDR2 YYNGEE. This CDR3 spans 15 amino acids. The V segment lost 4 bases and the J segment 8 bases; nucleotides outside the gene matches: 9. CDR3 in amino acids: CASSSPGQGFHEQFF. For the CDR3, the DNA is TGTGCCAGCAGCTCCCCGGGACAGGGGTTCCATGAGCAGTTCTTC.

Points on this clone: One end of the junction varies from germline; a read error may be responsible. This chain joins TRBV7-7 and TRBJ2-2; D might be TRBD1 (5 bases). Germline values: CDR1 SSHAT, CDR2 FNYEAQ (reference sequence). The CDR3 consists of 16 residues. CDR3 DNA: TGTGCTAGCAGCTTTATGATAGGGGCGAACACCGGGGAGCTGTTTTTT. Its protein is CASSFMIGANTGELFF. Filled out from reference TRBV7-7 and TRBJ2-2, the complete variable domain reads GAGVSQSPRYKVTKRGQDVTLRCDPISSHATLYWYQQALGQGPEFLTYFNYEAQPDKSGLPSDRFSAERPEGSISTLTIQRTEQRDSAMYRCASSFMIGANTGELFFGEGSRLTVL.

The chain joins TRBV7-9 to TRBJ1-2; 8 nucleotides align to TRBD1. CDR3 length: 15 amino acids. Trimming took 2 bases from V and 4 from J; bases not matched to a gene: 6. Germline lookup yields CDR1 SEHNR and CDR2 FQNEAQ (reference sequence). Here the CDR3 DNA reads TGTGCCAGCAGCTTATTGGGACAGGAACTCTATGGCTACACCTTC. It is translated as CASSLLGQELYGYTF.